This T cell receptor beta chain comes out of a study of T-cell memory formation after mild COVID-19. Amplification by 5'RACE using constant-segment primers produced TCR alpha and TCR beta cDNA libraries that carried sample barcodes and UMIs. In TCRdb, the 5' RACE reads were re-called with MiXCR into one record per CDR3 protein. The top ten clones hold 20% to 25% of a sample with a few hundred thousand distinct CDR3 sequences, 14% of them seen once. With respect to this clonotype: Its specificity is unknown.

Points from the study as a whole: Cross-reactive memory appears to have joined, as suggested by some responding clones showing up in pre-infection memory.

The CDR3 is made up of 14 amino acids. The germline V gene has CDR1 MDHEN and CDR2 SYDVKM. V was pared by 4 bases and J by 1 base, with 10 bases between. The chain links TRBV28 to TRBJ1-2; D unresolved. The TCR comes from a man younger than 35 who had mild COVID-19 (a few samples of this study predate the infection). Cell type and time point are not known. Sample: PBMCs or a T cell subset sorted from them (not recorded which). Here the CDR3 DNA reads TGTGCCAGCAGTTCCGGCCCCCGTAACTATGGCTACACCTTC. It codes for CASSSGPRNYGYTF.